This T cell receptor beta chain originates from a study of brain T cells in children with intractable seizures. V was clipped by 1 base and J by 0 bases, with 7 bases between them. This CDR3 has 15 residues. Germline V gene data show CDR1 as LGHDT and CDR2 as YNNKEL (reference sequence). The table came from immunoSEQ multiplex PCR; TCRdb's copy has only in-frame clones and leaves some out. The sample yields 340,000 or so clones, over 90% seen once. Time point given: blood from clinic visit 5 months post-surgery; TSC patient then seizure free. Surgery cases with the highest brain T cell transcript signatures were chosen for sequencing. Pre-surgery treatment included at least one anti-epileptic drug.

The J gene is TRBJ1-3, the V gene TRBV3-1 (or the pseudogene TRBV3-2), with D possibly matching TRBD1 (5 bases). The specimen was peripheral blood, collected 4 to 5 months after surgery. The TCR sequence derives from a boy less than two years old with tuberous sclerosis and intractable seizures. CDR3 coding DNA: TGTGCCAGCAGCCAAGGCAGGGCCTCTGGAAACACCATATATTTT. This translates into CASSQGRASGNTIYF.